Presented here are 32 T cell receptor beta chains from one specimen sequenced in a study of T cell changes during pregnancy in multiple sclerosis (dated by TCRdb to the late 2010s). Preparation of the library involved the immunoSEQ multiplex PCR assay. TCRdb holds this immuneACCESS table with in-frame rearrangements only. Some clones are missing; in checked studies, unresolved V genes explain under half, and the rest has no known cause. In this sample the table shows roughly 58,000 clones, 90% of which occur a single time. The top ten clones comprise under 3.5% of the sample. The sequences come from CD8+ T cells from peripheral blood mononuclear cells, collected before pregnancy. All receptors come from a female donor with multiple sclerosis, enrolled in a pregnancy study.

The gene calls are TRBV12-2 and TRBJ2-2; the table's D gene call, TRBD2, was not cross checked with the DNA. TRBV12-2 is a known pseudogene. CDR3 length: 19 residues. The CDR3 nucleotides read TGTGCAAGTCGCCTGACTAGCGGGGGGCCAAAGTCGAACACCGGGGAGCTGTTTTTT. This encodes CASRLTSGGPKSNTGELFF.

CDR3 bases: TGTGCCAGCAGTTTGGGACAGGGACCCTACGAGCAGTACTTC. This codes for CASSLGQGPYEQYF. The chain joins TRBV28 to TRBJ2-7, with 9 bases lining up with TRBD1. The CDR3 has 14 amino acids. Trimming removed 3 bases from V and 2 bases from J; junction bases left unmatched: 2. From germline, CDR1 is MDHEN and CDR2 SYDVKM.

This rearrangement joins TRBV27 to TRBJ2-7; 7 nucleotides match TRBD1. Germline CDR1 and CDR2: MNHEY and SMNVEV (reference sequence). Germline trimming cut 5 bases from V and 3 bases from J; bases unmatched to any gene: 7. The CDR3 has 14 residues. CDR3: CASSIQGSYYEQYF. In nucleotides, the CDR3 is TGTGCCAGCAGTATACAGGGGTCCTACTACGAGCAGTACTTC.

The chain couples TRBV4-1 to TRBJ2-7; D is perhaps TRBD1 (6 bases). Germline loops: CDR1 MGHRA, CDR2 YSYEKL. The CDR3 covers 15 residues. Trimming shortened V by 0 bases and J by 3 bases, and 12 bases separated the two germline ends. CDR3 sequence reads: CASSQDSDSFYEQYF. Written as DNA, the CDR3 is TGCGCCAGCAGCCAAGATTCGGACAGTTTCTACGAGCAGTACTTC.

The chain employs TRBV4-1 and TRBJ2-1, with 9 bases lining up with TRBD2. J lost 5 bases, V lost 1 base, and 9 bases had no gene match. The V gene's germline CDR1 is MGHRA and CDR2 YSYEKL. CDR3 length: 17 amino acids. The CDR3 nucleotides are TGCGCCAGCAGCCAAGGGGGCGTGGCGGGGGGGCACAATGAGCAGTTCTTC. The encoded protein is CASSQGGVAGGHNEQFF.

DNA of the CDR3: TGCGCCAGCAGCCAAGAGCGGGGACCCTACAATGAGCAGTTCTTC. Residues: CASSQERGPYNEQFF. The chain carries TRBV4-1 and TRBJ2-1; a weak D match, TRBD2 (6 bases). The CDR3 runs 15 residues. Between the trimmed V and J ends, which lost 0 bases and 2 bases, there was a span of 8 bases. CDR1 is MGHRA and CDR2 is YSYEKL in the germline V gene.

Regarding this clone: Germline is not matched at one junction end, which may reflect a read error. The sample has other DNA sequences that encode this CDR3 too. The rearrangement joins TRBV19 to TRBJ1-4; D gene unclear. The CDR3 loop spans 13 amino acids. In germline, CDR1 is LNHDA, CDR2 SQIVND (reference sequence). The CDR3 nucleotides are TGTGCCAGCAGTATAGCTCTAAATGAAAAACTGTTTTTT. Translation gives CASSIALNEKLFF. Full variable domain (missing parts from reference TRBV19 and TRBJ1-4): DGGITQSPKYLFRKEGQNVTLSCEQNLNHDAMYWYRQDPGQGLRLIYYSQIVNDFQKGDIAEGYSVSREKKESFPLTVTSAQKNPTAFYLCASSIALNEKLFFGSGTQLSVL.

This chain joins TRBV13 and TRBJ1-2, with TRBD1 as a possible D gene (6 bases). The CDR3 has 13 residues. Per germline, CDR1 PRHDT and CDR2 FYEKMQ (reference sequence). V was trimmed by 0 bases and J by 6 bases, leaving 8 bases between them. CDR3 sequence reads: CASSLGRGDGYTF. CDR3 DNA sequence: TGTGCCAGCAGCTTAGGCAGGGGCGATGGCTACACCTTC.

The chain carries TRBV11-2 and TRBJ2-7; 10 bases agree with TRBD1. J was trimmed by 5 bases and V by 3 bases; bases with no gene match: 4. CDR1 and CDR2 from the germline V gene are SGHAT and FQNNGV. The CDR3 spans 14 residues. Written as DNA, the CDR3 is TGTGCCAGCAGCTTGTTTGGGACAGGGGACGAGCAGTACTTC. Translation gives CASSLFGTGDEQYF.

This chain uses TRBV4-3 with TRBJ1-3; perhaps TRBD1 as D (5 bases). CDR3 size: 14 residues. The germline V gene encodes CDR1 LGHNA and CDR2 YSLEER. Trimming left V 8 bases short and J 2 bases short, with 13 bases between. The DNA of the CDR3 is TGCGCCAGCGCCCTGGCAGGGCCTGGAAACACCATATATTTT. Amino acid sequence: CASALAGPGNTIYF.

This clone has only a few counts. The chain joins TRBV4-3 to TRBJ1-1; D remains ambiguous. The CDR3 contains 14 residues. The germline CDR1 and CDR2 sequences are LGHNA and YSLEER. The ends were cut back, 3 bases at V and 2 bases at J, with 10 bases in the middle. The CDR3 is CASSQYTSNTEAFF. CDR3 in DNA: TGCGCCAGCAGCCAGTACACATCCAACACTGAAGCTTTCTTT.

V usage is TRBV5-4 and J usage is TRBJ2-2; 8 bases match TRBD2. Losses at the gene ends were 3 bases for V and 1 base for J; bases not matched to a gene: 5. This CDR3 is built from 16 residues. Germline-derived CDR1 and CDR2 are SGHNT and YYREEE (reference sequence). Here the CDR3 reads CASSSSSGGNTGELFF. In nucleotides, the CDR3 is TGTGCCAGCAGCTCAAGCAGCGGGGGGAACACCGGGGAGCTGTTTTTT. Variable domain in full (rest from reference TRBV5-4 and TRBJ2-2): ETGVTQSPTHLIKTRGQQVTLRCSSQSGHNTVSWYQQALGQGPQFIFQYYREEENGRGNFPPRFSGLQFPNYSSELNVNALELDDSALYLCASSSSSGGNTGELFFGEGSRLTVL.

V is TRBV29-1 and J is TRBJ1-2; tentative D call: TRBD1 (6 bases). This CDR3 is built from 15 residues. Trimming pared 4 bases from V and 7 bases from J, leaving 22 bases between. CDR1 SQVTM and CDR2 ANQGSEA come from the germline V gene. The CDR3, as DNA: TGCAGCGTTGTTCTTCAAGTCGGGGGGGCAACTGGCTACACCTTC. Its protein is CSVVLQVGGATGYTF.

The rearrangement links TRBV7-3 to TRBJ2-5; possible D gene TRBD2, 6 bases. This CDR3 is 15 amino acids long. Trimming pared 6 bases from V and 5 bases from J, leaving 19 bases between. CDR1 SGHTA and CDR2 FQGTGA come from the germline V gene. The CDR3 is CASSPRSGLQETQYF. The CDR3 nucleotides are TGTGCCAGCAGTCCTAGGTCGGGACTTCAGGAGACCCAGTACTTC.

V usage is TRBV18 and J usage is TRBJ2-1; D unclear. Trimming removed 3 bases at V and 12 bases at J, with 15 bases between. This CDR3 contains 13 residues. Germline CDR1 is KGHSH and CDR2 is LQKENI. The CDR3 nucleotides read TGTGCCAGCTCACCTGGGCAGTACTTCTGGCAGTTCTTC. This codes for CASSPGQYFWQFF. Complete variable domain (other parts from reference TRBV18 and TRBJ2-1): NAGVMQNPRHLVRRRGQEARLRCSPMKGHSHVYWYRQLPEEGLKFMVYLQKENIIDESGMPKERFSAEFPKEGPSILRIQQVVRGDSAAYFCASSPGQYFWQFFGPGTRLTVL.

The V and J genes are TRBV4-1 and TRBJ2-7; 10 nucleotides line up with TRBD2. Germline V gene sequence: CDR1 MGHRA, CDR2 YSYEKL. After removal of 0 bases from V and 5 bases from J, the junction contained 7 bases not matched to a gene. The CDR3 length is 16 residues. CDR3 bases: TGCGCCAGCAGCCAAGAGTATAGCGGGGGGAAGGACGAGCAGTACTTC. Translation: CASSQEYSGGKDEQYF.

The chain couples TRBV9 to TRBJ1-2, with D tentatively TRBD1 (6 bases). Germline V gene lookup returns CDR1 SGDLS and CDR2 YYNGEE. The length of the CDR3 is 12 residues. V was clipped by 2 bases and J by 7 bases, with 9 bases between them. The CDR3 nucleotides are TGTGCCAGCAGCGTCAGGGGTGGTGGCTACACCTTC. This translates into CASSVRGGGYTF.

The chain combines TRBV7-2 with TRBJ2-3, with 10 bases identical to TRBD1. The trim removed 5 bases at V and 0 bases at J, leaving 11 bases unmatched. Germline CDR1 is SGHTA and CDR2 is FQGNSA. The CDR3 totals 18 residues. CDR3 in DNA: TGTGCCAGCAGCCCCGGCCGGGACAGGGGTCCTAGCACAGATACGCAGTATTTT. Translating gives CASSPGRDRGPSTDTQYF.

In its sample, this clone was seen once. The J gene is TRBJ1-5, the V gene TRBV5-6; a weak D match, TRBD1 (6 bases). V was trimmed by 4 bases and J by 3 bases, leaving 14 bases between them. Germline CDR1 SGHDT, CDR2 YYEEEE. The CDR3 loop spans 15 amino acids. The CDR3 region has the DNA TGTGCCAGCAGCCCCGGGGCAGGGGACAATCAGCCCCAGCATTTT. Amino acids: CASSPGAGDNQPQHF.

In its sample, this clone is medium-sized (0.01 to 0.1%). CDR3 nucleotide sequence: TGTGCCAGCAGCTTACGCCCCTTGAAGCAGAACACTGAAGCTTTCTTT. Protein sequence: CASSLRPLKQNTEAFF. This sequence joins TRBV13 and TRBJ1-1; no clear D gene. The V gene's germline CDR1 is PRHDT and CDR2 FYEKMQ (reference sequence). The germline V and J ends were trimmed by 2 bases and 1 base, with 14 bases remaining between them. The CDR3 is 16 residues long.

The genes are TRBV27 and TRBJ1-3, with D unclear. V lost 8 bases and J lost 3, with 17 bases in between. This CDR3 region has 15 residues. CDR1 and CDR2 (germline): MNHEY, SMNVEV (reference sequence). The chain's CDR3 is CASGRTAASGNTIYF. In DNA, the CDR3 is TGTGCCAGCGGACGGACTGCAGCCAGTGGAAACACCATATATTTT.

The gene calls are TRBV7-6 and TRBJ2-7, with a weak D call TRBD1 (5 bases). CDR1 SGHVS and CDR2 FNYEAQ come from the germline V gene. The CDR3 runs to 14 residues. Trimming took off 3 bases at V and 2 bases at J, with 11 bases between the two ends. CDR3 coding DNA: TGTGCCAGCAGCTTCGGGTCACAGGCCTACGAGCAGTACTTC. Residues: CASSFGSQAYEQYF.

The V call is TRBV7-2, the J call TRBJ1-1; D possibly corresponds to TRBD1 (6 bases). Germline V gene data show CDR1 as SGHTA and CDR2 as FQGNSA. CDR3 size: 13 residues. Trimming took off 2 bases at V and 6 bases at J, with 10 bases between the two ends. CDR3 sequence: CASSLRGWAEAFF. In nucleotides, the CDR3 is TGTGCCAGCAGCTTAAGGGGGTGGGCTGAAGCTTTCTTT.

The CDR3 coding sequence is TGTGCCAGCAGCTCAGGACAGGGAATCATGACTGGCTACACCTTC. Translated: CASSSGQGIMTGYTF. The rearrangement uses TRBV7-9 and TRBJ1-2; 8 bases line up with TRBD1. With V trimmed by 4 bases and J by 7 bases, 11 bases remained unmatched. Germline CDR1 and CDR2: SEHNR and FQNEAQ (reference sequence). This CDR3 has 15 amino acids.

The V gene is TRBV27, the J gene TRBJ2-1; TRBD1 aligns across 10 bases. This CDR3 is 15 amino acids long. Trimming removed 3 bases from V and 2 bases from J; junction bases left unmatched: 1. Germline values: CDR1 MNHEY, CDR2 SMNVEV (reference sequence). This CDR3 reads CASSFGTGAYNEQFF. CDR3 nucleotide sequence: TGTGCCAGCAGTTTCGGGACAGGGGCCTACAATGAGCAGTTCTTC.

The V gene is TRBV4-2, the J gene TRBJ1-2; D unclear. V was shortened by 0 bases and J by 0 bases, with 14 bases between the two germline ends. CDR1 and CDR2 (germline): LGHNA, YNFKEQ. This CDR3 is built from 17 residues. The DNA for the CDR3 is TGTGCCAGCAGCCAAGAAATGGGCGTCTTTGCTAACTATGGCTACACCTTC. Translated, it gives CASSQEMGVFANYGYTF.

The chain recombines TRBV9 with TRBJ2-1; the match to TRBD1 covers 8 bases. This CDR3 is built from 16 residues. Germline lookup yields CDR1 SGDLS and CDR2 YYNGEE. V lost 6 bases and J lost 2; bases outside the gene matches: 10. CDR3 sequence: CASTSTGGYAYNEQFF. The CDR3, as DNA: TGTGCCAGCACCTCTACAGGGGGATACGCCTACAATGAGCAGTTCTTC.

The V and J genes are TRBV6-1 and TRBJ2-1; TRBD1 might be the D (5 bases). Germline V gene sequence: CDR1 MNHNS, CDR2 SASEGT. CDR3 size: 15 residues. The ends were cut back, 1 base at V and 3 bases at J, with 10 bases in the middle. Here the CDR3 reads CASSEVWQGYNEQFF. Here the CDR3 DNA reads TGTGCCAGCAGTGAAGTCTGGCAGGGCTACAATGAGCAGTTCTTC.

The chain links TRBV9 to TRBJ2-3; a possible D gene is TRBD1 (5 bases). V lost 0 bases to trimming and J lost 6 bases, with 11 bases between them. The CDR3 length is 14 residues. The germline CDR1 and CDR2 sequences are SGDLS and YYNGEE. The CDR3 region has the DNA TGTGCCAGCAGCGTAGTAGGGGCTGGGGATACGCAGTATTTT. Translation: CASSVVGAGDTQYF.

This CDR3 reads CASGTIAGGRTDTQYF. In nucleotides, the CDR3 is TGCGCCAGCGGCACCATAGCGGGGGGCCGCACAGATACGCAGTATTTT. V gene TRBV5-1 combines with J gene TRBJ2-3; 10 bases match TRBD2. The CDR3 is 16 residues long. V was pared by 7 bases and J by 1 base, with 9 bases of the junction left unmatched. Germline V gene lookup returns CDR1 SGHRS and CDR2 YFSETQ.

The table lists this clone with many counts. The rearrangement links TRBV9 to TRBJ2-6; tentative D call: TRBD1 (5 bases). Trimming removed 3 bases at V and 0 bases at J, with 16 bases between. The CDR3 runs to 18 residues. Germline-derived CDR1 and CDR2 are SGDLS and YYNGEE. DNA of the CDR3: TGTGCCAGCAGCGCGACCACGACAGTTAGCTCTGGGGCCAACGTCCTGACTTTC. It codes for CASSATTTVSSGANVLTF.

J is TRBJ1-1 and V is TRBV9, with TRBD1 identical over 8 bases. This CDR3 comprises 17 residues. V trimming: 4 bases; J trimming: 2 bases; junction bases outside the gene matches: 13. The germline CDR1 and CDR2 sequences are SGDLS and YYNGEE. CDR3 nucleotide sequence: TGTGCCAGCAGCTCCCCTCCCACAGGGGGATTTAACACTGAAGCTTTCTTT. Amino acids: CASSSPPTGGFNTEAFF.